Described below is a single T cell receptor beta chain sequence and its context. What it binds is unknown. The data derive from a study of cytomegalovirus exposure and HLA in healthy donors. This PCR relied on a set of 60 Vbeta primers and 13 Jbeta primers. The repertoire was sequenced with immunoSEQ multiplex PCR; TCRdb's copy has only in-frame clones and lacks some. The sample holds 180,000 or so clones, about four fifths seen once. Study outcomes and limitations: On later analysis, the bulk of CMV-associated TCR beta chains appeared to be HLA-restricted.

The sequencing input was PBMCs. This clonotype was obtained from a female donor in good health and CMV-seronegative.

The DNA of the CDR3 is TGTGCCAGCAGCCACGGACTAGCGGGAGGGGGCGCCGATACGCAGTATTTT. As protein: CASSHGLAGGGADTQYF. The rearrangement uses TRBV5-4 and TRBJ2-3; 15 bases map to TRBD2. The length of the CDR3 is 17 residues. V was pared by 4 bases and J by 6 bases, with 9 bases of the junction left unmatched. CDR1 is SGHNT, CDR2 YYREEE, per germline (reference sequence).